The present entry profiles one T cell receptor (beta chain) with its context. CDR3 length: 15 residues. Germline V gives CDR1 SGHRS, CDR2 YFSETQ. Trimming left V 0 bases short and J 2 bases short, with 9 bases between. This sample was taken from a study of T cell changes during pregnancy in multiple sclerosis. Only in-frame clones appear in the TCRdb table, and some are missing; sequencing was by immunoSEQ multiplex PCR. The data hold tens of thousands of clones, with around 95% observed a single time. The TCR comes from a female donor in good health, enrolled as a control in a pregnancy study. The chain uses TRBV5-1 and TRBJ2-1; TRBD1 is a possible D gene (6 bases). The source material was peripheral blood, sampled in the second trimester of pregnancy. The CDR3, as DNA: TGCGCCAGCAGCTTGGCAGGGGAACCCTACAATGAGCAGTTCTTC. Protein: CASSLAGEPYNEQFF.